These 19 T cell receptor beta chains originate from one sample sequenced in a study of cytomegalovirus exposure and HLA in healthy donors. The data were produced by immunoSEQ multiplex PCR, yet TCRdb's version contains in-frame clones alone and is incomplete. The sample records approximately 220,000 clones, approximately 90% being singletons. Specimen: PBMCs. The receptors derive from a woman between 18 and 29 years old in good health and CMV-seronegative.

V usage is TRBV7-2 and J usage is TRBJ1-1; D unclear. V shed 0 bases and J shed 7 bases, with 6 bases lying between them. This CDR3 contains 12 residues. Germline CDR1 and CDR2: SGHTA and FQGNSA. The CDR3 region is CASSLAYREAFF. The CDR3 DNA follows: TGTGCCAGCAGCTTAGCCTACCGTGAAGCTTTCTTT. Based on the CDR3 plus reference TRBV7-2 and TRBJ1-1, the full variable domain is GAGVSQSPSNKVTEKGKDVELRCDPISGHTALYWYRQSLGQGLEFLIYFQGNSAPDKSGLPSDRFSAERTGGSVSTLTIQRTQQEDSAVYLCASSLAYREAFFGQGTRLTVV.

This rearrangement joins TRBV5-1 to TRBJ2-7; the match to TRBD2 covers 7 bases. Germline loops: CDR1 SGHRS, CDR2 YFSETQ. This CDR3 comprises 16 residues. V was pared by 0 bases and J by 4 bases, with 10 bases of the junction left unmatched. The CDR3 nucleotides read TGCGCCAGCAGCTTGGATCTAGCGACTAGCTGGTACGAGCAGTACTTC. This translates into CASSLDLATSWYEQYF.

This chain links TRBV12-5 with TRBJ2-2; weak D call: TRBD1 (5 bases). Per the germline V gene, CDR1 is LGHNT and CDR2 is FRNRAP. Trimming removed 7 bases at V and 6 bases at J, with 9 bases between. The CDR3 contains 12 residues. The CDR3 DNA sequence: TGTGCTAGTGCCCTCAGGGCCGGGGAGCTGTTTTTT. Its translation: CASALRAGELFF.

V gene TRBV19 combines with J gene TRBJ2-1; the match to TRBD1 covers 10 bases. Germline V lookup: CDR1 LNHDA, CDR2 SQIVND (reference sequence). V lost 5 bases and J lost 6; bases outside the gene matches: 4. The CDR3 is made up of 14 amino acids. The CDR3 sequence is CASSPGQGVNEQFF. The CDR3 region has the DNA TGTGCCAGTAGTCCCGGACAGGGGGTCAATGAGCAGTTCTTC.

V usage is TRBV30 and J usage is TRBJ1-1; D is undetermined. The ends were cut back, 5 bases at V and 1 base at J, with 11 bases in the middle. The CDR3 loop spans 13 amino acids. From germline, CDR1 is GTSNPN and CDR2 SVGIG (reference sequence). For the CDR3, the DNA is TGTGCCTGGGATCGGGGTGCGAACACTGAAGCTTTCTTT. Translation gives CAWDRGANTEAFF. Full variable domain (remainder filled in from reference TRBV30 and TRBJ1-1): SQTIHQWPATLVQPVGSPLSLECTVEGTSNPNLYWYRQAAGRGLQLLFYSVGIGQISSEVPQNLSASRPQDRQFILSSKKLLLSDSGFYLCAWDRGANTEAFFGQGTRLTVV.

The genes are TRBV5-1 and TRBJ1-1, with 7 bases matching TRBD1. The CDR3 totals 15 residues. V trimming: 1 base; J trimming: 4 bases; junction bases outside the gene matches: 7. Germline-derived CDR1 and CDR2 are SGHRS and YFSETQ. CDR3 region: CASSLTGDTGTEAFF. DNA for the CDR3: TGCGCCAGCAGCTTGACAGGGGATACAGGCACTGAAGCTTTCTTT.

This clone was counted a single time. The chain couples TRBV30 to TRBJ2-7; 7 bases are shared with TRBD2. The CDR3 is made up of 14 amino acids. Germline V gene lookup returns CDR1 GTSNPN and CDR2 SVGIG (reference sequence). The V and J ends lost 4 bases and 4 bases, in that order; junction bases with no gene match: 10. The CDR3 loop reads CAWISPASGYEQYF. The CDR3 region has the DNA TGTGCCTGGATTAGTCCCGCTAGCGGTTACGAGCAGTACTTC.

The chain joins TRBV7-9 to TRBJ2-1, with 15 bases identical to TRBD2. The CDR3 sequence is 16 residues long. With V trimmed by 8 bases and J by 7 bases, 9 bases remained unmatched. Germline V gene sequence: CDR1 SEHNR, CDR2 FQNEAQ (reference sequence). CDR3 bases: TGTGCCAGCGGGCAATACGGACTAGCGGGAGGGAATGAGCAGTTCTTC. Amino acids: CASGQYGLAGGNEQFF.

This clone was observed a few times. This rearrangement joins TRBV7-9 to TRBJ1-2; D gene ambiguous. Trimming removed 3 bases from V and 0 bases from J, with 11 bases in between. The CDR3 is 15 residues long. The germline V gene encodes CDR1 SEHNR and CDR2 FQNEAQ (reference sequence). CDR3 nucleotides: TGTGCCAGCAGCTTTAATCAGGTTCCTAACTATGGCTACACCTTC. Translated: CASSFNQVPNYGYTF.

The rearrangement uses TRBV7-8 and TRBJ2-1; 13 positions agree with TRBD2. CDR1 is SGHVS and CDR2 is FQNEAQ in the germline V gene. This CDR3 has 21 residues. Unmatched junction bases numbered 11, after V lost 0 bases and J lost 0 bases. The CDR3 sequence is CASSLAQMGLAGRSSYNEQFF. The CDR3 nucleotides read TGTGCCAGCAGCTTAGCTCAGATGGGACTAGCGGGGAGGAGCTCCTACAATGAGCAGTTCTTC. The variable domain in full, completed from reference TRBV7-8 and TRBJ2-1, reads GAGVSQSPRYKVAKRGQDVALRCDPISGHVSLFWYQQALGQGPEFLTYFQNEAQLDKSGLPSDRFFAERPEGSVSTLKIQRTQQEDSAVYLCASSLAQMGLAGRSSYNEQFFGPGTRLTVL.

J is TRBJ2-2 and V is TRBV7-6; TRBD1 aligns across 12 bases. CDR3 length: 17 amino acids. The V segment lost 1 base and the J segment 6 bases; nucleotides outside the gene matches: 6. Germline values: CDR1 SGHVS, CDR2 FNYEAQ. CDR3 DNA sequence: TGTGCCAGCAGCTTAGTGGGACAGGGGGCGGGCGCCGGGGAGCTGTTTTTT. Protein product: CASSLVGQGAGAGELFF.

The gene calls are TRBV7-8 and TRBJ2-1, with 14 bases lining up with TRBD2. CDR3 length equals 16 residues. Germline V gene lookup returns CDR1 SGHVS and CDR2 FQNEAQ. The ends lost 5 bases at V and 5 bases at J; junction bases unmatched: 5. This CDR3 reads CASSPGLAGAHNEQFF. The CDR3 coding sequence is TGTGCCAGCAGCCCGGGACTAGCGGGAGCCCACAATGAGCAGTTCTTC.

This clone was seen a single time. The rearrangement joins TRBV27 to TRBJ1-1, with a possible D match to TRBD1 (6 bases). Trimming stripped 5 bases from V and 0 bases from J, with 7 bases between. The CDR3 loop spans 13 amino acids. Germline V CDR1 and CDR2: MNHEY, SMNVEV (reference sequence). CDR3 loop: CASSGQMNTEAFF. CDR3 nucleotides: TGTGCCAGCAGTGGACAGATGAACACTGAAGCTTTCTTT.

The sample holds one count of this clone. The V gene is TRBV5-6, the J gene TRBJ2-5, with 7 bases fitting TRBD2. The CDR3 is 15 amino acids. Germline CDR1 reads SGHDT; CDR2 reads YYEEEE. V was clipped by 0 bases and J by 0 bases; unmatched bases: 2. CDR3 loop: CASSLAGGYQETQYF. DNA for the CDR3: TGTGCCAGCAGCTTGGCGGGGGGATACCAAGAGACCCAGTACTTC.

The rearrangement uses TRBV19 and TRBJ1-2, with 8 bases lining up with TRBD1. Germline trimming cut 3 bases from V and 8 bases from J; bases unmatched to any gene: 5. CDR1 and CDR2 (germline): LNHDA, SQIVND (reference sequence). This CDR3 is built from 13 residues. CDR3 residues: CASSMKQGGGYTF. The DNA for the CDR3 is TGTGCCAGTAGTATGAAACAGGGGGGAGGCTACACCTTC.

This chain joins TRBV4-2 and TRBJ2-1, with 7 bases that match TRBD2. V shed 0 bases and J 4 bases; nucleotides not matched to a gene: 9. This CDR3 has 17 residues. The germline V gene encodes CDR1 LGHNA and CDR2 YNFKEQ. For the CDR3, the DNA is TGTGCCAGCAGCCAAGAGCCCCAGCGGGGCGAGTACAATGAGCAGTTCTTC. Translated: CASSQEPQRGEYNEQFF.

The J gene is TRBJ2-3, the V gene TRBV4-1, with 8 nucleotides matching TRBD2. The CDR3 has 14 amino acids. The J segment lost 4 bases and the V segment lost 8 bases, leaving 8 bases of the junction unmatched. Germline values: CDR1 MGHRA, CDR2 YSYEKL. In DNA, the CDR3 is TGCGCCAGCGCGGGACTAGAGGGACCAGATACGCAGTATTTT. It specifies CASAGLEGPDTQYF.

The rearrangement links TRBV2 to TRBJ2-2, with TRBD1 identical over 8 bases. From germline, CDR1 is SNHLY and CDR2 FYNNEI. CDR3 length: 14 amino acids. Unmatched junction bases numbered 7, after V lost 5 bases and J lost 8 bases. The CDR3 DNA sequence: TGTGCCAGCAGTACTGACAGGGGCTCTGGGGAGCTGTTTTTT. Its protein product is CASSTDRGSGELFF.

The rearrangement uses TRBV28 and TRBJ1-1, with TRBD1 matching over 8 bases. Germline V CDR1 and CDR2: MDHEN, SYDVKM. Germline trimming cut 5 bases from V and 4 bases from J; bases unmatched to any gene: 6. This CDR3 region has 14 residues. CDR3 sequence reads: CASSRFQGATEAFF. In nucleotides, the CDR3 is TGTGCCAGCAGTCGGTTCCAGGGGGCCACTGAAGCTTTCTTT.